Sequencing of this T cell receptor (beta chain) was carried out in a study of cytomegalovirus exposure and HLA in healthy donors. Study results and limitations: TCR beta V- and J-gene trimming, according to a later analysis, was linked to a missense DCLRE1C variant.

As for this clone: Its antigen is still unknown.

CDR1 and CDR2 (germline): ENHRY, SYGVKD. This CDR3 region has 11 residues. The J segment lost 3 bases and the V segment lost 9 bases, leaving 1 base of the junction unmatched. PCR amplification relied on 60 Vbeta primers (plus 13 Jbeta primers). Original analysis: There were about 80 million unique TCR beta chains by a later count, and around 10 million of them were shared. The protocol was immunoSEQ multiplex PCR, while the TCRdb copy is restricted to in-frame clones and leaves out a portion. V, J and clone size reflect that table, while D and trimming were determined from the DNA. Found here are about 85,000 clones, about 80% of them singletons; the top ten hold about 23%.

This TCR came from a woman in her forties or fifties in good health and CMV-seropositive. Sequencing was carried out using PBMCs. The chain uses TRBV10-3 and TRBJ2-5, with 7 positions matching TRBD1. CDR3 nucleotides: TGTGCCATAGGGACAGAAGAGACCCAGTACTTC. As protein: CAIGTEETQYF.